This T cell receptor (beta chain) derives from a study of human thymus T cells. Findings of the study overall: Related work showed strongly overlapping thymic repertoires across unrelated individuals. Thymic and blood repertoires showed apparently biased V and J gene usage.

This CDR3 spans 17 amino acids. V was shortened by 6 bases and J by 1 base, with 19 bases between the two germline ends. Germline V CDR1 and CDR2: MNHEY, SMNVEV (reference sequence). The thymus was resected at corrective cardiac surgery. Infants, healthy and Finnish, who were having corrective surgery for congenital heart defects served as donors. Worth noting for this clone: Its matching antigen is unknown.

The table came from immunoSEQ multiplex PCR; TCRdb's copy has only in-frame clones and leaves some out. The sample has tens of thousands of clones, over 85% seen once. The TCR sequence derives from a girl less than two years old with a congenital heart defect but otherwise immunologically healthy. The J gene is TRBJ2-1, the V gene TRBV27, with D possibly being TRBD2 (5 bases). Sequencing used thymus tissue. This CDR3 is CASSTNPGFRSYNEQFF. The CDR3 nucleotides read TGTGCCAGCAGCACTAACCCGGGGTTTAGGTCCTACAATGAGCAGTTCTTC.